This T cell receptor beta chain appears in the sequencing data of a study of early T cells in non-severe SARS-CoV-2 infection. Looking at the study overall: The authors sequenced bulk RNA from unsorted whole blood, leaving chains unpaired.

The CDR3 is made up of 13 amino acids. CDR1 SQVTM and CDR2 ANQGSEA come from the germline V gene. The germline V and J ends were trimmed by 4 bases and 7 bases, with 15 bases remaining between them. Study outcomes and limitations: Anti-spike CD8 responses were favored in VDJdb matching, and private and CD4 specificities were missed.

This clonotype was seen at least ten times. Its antigen is not known. TCRdb reprocessed the 5' RACE reads with MiXCR, giving one entry per CDR3 protein. This sample has about 33,000 distinct CDR3 sequences, with about 4.7% found just once. This sequence joins TRBV29-1 and TRBJ2-3; D is perhaps TRBD2 (6 bases). This TCR derives from an adult who was a healthcare worker with PCR-confirmed SARS-CoV-2 infection or an uninfected control (not recorded which). Sequencing was carried out using whole blood. This CDR3 reads CSVVAASVNTQYF. The CDR3 DNA reads as TGCAGCGTTGTCGCGGCTAGCGTAAATACGCAGTATTTT.